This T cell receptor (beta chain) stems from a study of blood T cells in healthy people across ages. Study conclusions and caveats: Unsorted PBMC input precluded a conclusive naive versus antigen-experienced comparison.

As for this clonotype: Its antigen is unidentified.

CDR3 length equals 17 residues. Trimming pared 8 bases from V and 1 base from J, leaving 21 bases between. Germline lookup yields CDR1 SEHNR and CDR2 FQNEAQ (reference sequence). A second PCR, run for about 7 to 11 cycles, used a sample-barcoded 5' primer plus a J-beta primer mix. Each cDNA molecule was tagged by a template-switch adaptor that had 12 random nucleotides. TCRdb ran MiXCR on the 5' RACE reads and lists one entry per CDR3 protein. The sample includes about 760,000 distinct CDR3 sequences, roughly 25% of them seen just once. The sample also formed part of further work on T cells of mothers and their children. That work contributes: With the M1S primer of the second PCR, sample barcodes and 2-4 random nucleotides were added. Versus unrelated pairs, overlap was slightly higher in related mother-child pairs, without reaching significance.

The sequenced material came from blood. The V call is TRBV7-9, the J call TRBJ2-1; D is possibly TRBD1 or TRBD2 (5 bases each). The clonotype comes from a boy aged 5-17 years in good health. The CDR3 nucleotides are TGTGCCAGCGGCCATGAGACCGGGACCTCTTCCTACAATGAGCAGTTCTTC. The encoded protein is CASGHETGTSSYNEQFF.